The 17 T cell receptor beta chains listed next were all sequenced from one sample in a study of blood T cell repertoires in COVID-19. Profiling relied on immunoSEQ multiplex PCR, and the TCRdb table lists in-frame clones only, not all of them. The sample lists around 100,000 clones, roughly 90% occurring once. Input material: peripheral blood. Receptors originate from a man in his 60s with COVID-19, enrolled during active disease.

The V call is TRBV7-9, the J call TRBJ2-7; 9 nucleotides line up with TRBD1. From germline, CDR1 is SEHNR and CDR2 FQNEAQ (reference sequence). The CDR3 totals 15 residues. Germline trimming cut 4 bases from V and 5 bases from J; bases unmatched to any gene: 9. CDR3 DNA sequence: TGTGCCAGCAGCTCGCAGGGACAGGGACACAACGAGCAGTACTTC. As protein: CASSSQGQGHNEQYF. The full variable domain, completed using reference TRBV7-9 and TRBJ2-7, is DTGVSQNPRHKITKRGQNVTFRCDPISEHNRLYWYRQTLGQGPEFLTYFQNEAQLEKSRLLSDRFSAERPKGSFSTLEIQRTEQGDSAMYLCASSSQGQGHNEQYFGPGTRLTVT.

The gene calls are TRBV9 and TRBJ2-5; tentatively, D is TRBD1 (6 bases). The CDR3 extends over 15 amino acids. Looked up from germline, CDR1 is SGDLS and CDR2 is YYNGEE. V was clipped by 0 bases and J by 1 base, with 10 bases between them. Here the CDR3 reads CASSVVAGVQETQYF. CDR3 bases: TGTGCCAGCAGCGTAGTGGCAGGGGTCCAAGAGACCCAGTACTTC.

This chain joins TRBV9 and TRBJ1-6, with 7 bases identical to TRBD1. The CDR3 is made up of 16 amino acids. V was clipped by 4 bases and J by 8 bases; unmatched bases: 12. In germline, CDR1 is SGDLS, CDR2 YYNGEE. CDR3: CASSPRTGIEDSPLHF. The CDR3, as DNA: TGTGCCAGCAGCCCCCGGACAGGTATAGAGGATTCACCCCTCCACTTT.

This clone has just a few counts. V usage is TRBV12-5 and J usage is TRBJ1-2; the D is unclear. The CDR3 length is 13 residues. Between the trimmed V and J ends, which lost 7 bases and 0 bases, there was a span of 9 bases. Germline V CDR1 and CDR2: LGHNT, FRNRAP. CDR3 coding DNA: TGTGCTAGTGCCCTAATGGCTAACTATGGCTACACCTTC. This sequence encodes CASALMANYGYTF.

CDR3 sequence (DNA): TGTGCCAGCAGACAGAACGGCGGGACGAACACCGGGGAGCTGTTTTTT. This gives the protein CASRQNGGTNTGELFF. The J gene is TRBJ2-2, the V gene TRBV5-4; D might be TRBD2 (6 bases). The V gene lost 5 bases and the J gene lost 0 bases, with 14 bases spanning the gap. Per the germline V gene, CDR1 is SGHNT and CDR2 is YYREEE (reference sequence). The CDR3 runs 16 residues.

This sequence joins TRBV7-6 and TRBJ1-6; 8 positions agree with TRBD1. The CDR3 covers 15 residues. Germline V lookup: CDR1 SGHVS, CDR2 FNYEAQ. The ends lost 5 bases at V and 9 bases at J; junction bases unmatched: 9. CDR3 nucleotide sequence: TGTGCCAGCAGCCCCTTTCAGGGGGCTGGTTCACCCCTCCACTTT. This translates into CASSPFQGAGSPLHF.

This clone showed up just a few times. J is TRBJ2-2 and V is TRBV25-1; 9 bases are shared with TRBD1. The CDR3 contains 16 residues. CDR1 MGHDK and CDR2 SYGVNS come from the germline V gene. J was trimmed by 5 bases and V by 4 bases; bases with no gene match: 8. DNA of the CDR3: TGTGCCAGCAGTGTGGGGACAGGGCTGGGGACCGGGGAGCTGTTTTTT. This codes for CASSVGTGLGTGELFF. The entire variable domain, with the rest obtained from reference TRBV25-1 and TRBJ2-2, is as follows: EADIYQTPRYLVIGTGKKITLECSQTMGHDKMYWYQQDPGMELHLIHYSYGVNSTEKGDLSSESTVSRIRTEHFPLTLESARPSHTSQYLCASSVGTGLGTGELFFGEGSRLTVL.

This clone showed up just once. This chain joins TRBV19 and TRBJ2-3, with D possibly matching TRBD2 (7 bases). Trimming cost V 5 bases and J 2 bases, with 17 bases left between them. Germline V gene data show CDR1 as LNHDA and CDR2 as SQIVND (reference sequence). The CDR3 has 16 residues. CDR3 residues: CASSLWEGGVTDTQYF. The DNA of the CDR3 is TGTGCCAGTAGTTTGTGGGAGGGGGGCGTCACAGATACGCAGTATTTT. Full variable domain (outside the CDR3, taken from reference TRBV19 and TRBJ2-3): DGGITQSPKYLFRKEGQNVTLSCEQNLNHDAMYWYRQDPGQGLRLIYYSQIVNDFQKGDIAEGYSVSREKKESFPLTVTSAQKNPTAFYLCASSLWEGGVTDTQYFGPGTRLTVL.

V gene TRBV2 combines with J gene TRBJ2-7, with 8 bases identical to TRBD1. CDR3 length: 15 residues. Looked up from germline, CDR1 is SNHLY and CDR2 is FYNNEI. The V gene end was trimmed by 1 base and the J gene end by 3 bases; junction bases not matched to a gene: 5. DNA of the CDR3: TGTGCCAGCAGTGAAGGAGGGACAGGCATCTACGAGCAGTACTTC. Its translation is CASSEGGTGIYEQYF. The full variable domain, in which reference TRBV2 and TRBJ2-7 provide the parts outside the CDR3, is EPEVTQTPSHQVTQMGQEVILRCVPISNHLYFYWYRQILGQKVEFLVSFYNNEISEKSEIFDDQFSVERPDGSNFTLKIRSTKLEDSAMYFCASSEGGTGIYEQYFGPGTRLTVT.

The chain recombines TRBV4-2 with TRBJ2-1, with 8 bases matching TRBD1. After removal of 0 bases from V and 8 bases from J, the junction contained 9 bases not matched to a gene. The CDR3 totals 16 residues. From germline, CDR1 is LGHNA and CDR2 YNFKEQ. Here the CDR3 reads CASSQDGQGAGYEQFF. The CDR3, as DNA: TGTGCCAGCAGCCAAGATGGGCAGGGGGCGGGGTATGAGCAGTTCTTC.

The V gene is TRBV7-7, the J gene TRBJ2-1; unclear D gene. Germline CDR1 SSHAT, CDR2 FNYEAQ (reference sequence). The CDR3 is 13 amino acids. Trimming removed 4 bases at V and 4 bases at J, with 8 bases between. CDR3 region: CASSSSAYNEQFF. CDR3 coding DNA: TGTGCCAGCAGCTCCTCAGCGTACAATGAGCAGTTCTTC.

This chain uses TRBV19 with TRBJ1-1, with a possible D match to TRBD1 (6 bases). V was cut by 5 bases and J by 11 bases, with 15 bases left in between. CDR3 length equals 12 residues. Germline V gene data show CDR1 as LNHDA and CDR2 as SQIVND (reference sequence). CDR3 protein: CASSGGGRTAFF. As DNA, the CDR3 is TGTGCCAGTAGTGGCGGGGGGCGAACGGCTTTCTTT.

V and J are TRBV6-6 and TRBJ1-4, with TRBD1 identical over 10 bases. Per the germline V gene, CDR1 is MNHNY and CDR2 is SVGAGI (reference sequence). This CDR3 region has 15 residues. Trimming at V came to 4 bases and at J to 7 bases, leaving 6 bases not matched to a gene. The CDR3 nucleotides read TGTGCCAGCAGTTTGACCTGGACAGGGGGTGAAAAACTGTTTTTT. Its protein product is CASSLTWTGGEKLFF.

The sample holds a few counts of this clone. The chain uses TRBV25-1 and TRBJ1-2, with a tentative D call TRBD1 (6 bases). Germline CDR1 and CDR2: MGHDK and SYGVNS. V was clipped by 5 bases and J by 5 bases, with 12 bases between them. The CDR3 is made up of 13 amino acids. The chain's CDR3 is CASSPGEGYGYTF. The CDR3 nucleotides read TGTGCCAGCAGTCCAGGGGAAGGGTATGGCTACACCTTC.

This chain joins TRBV9 and TRBJ1-3; D is uncertain. The CDR3 covers 15 residues. Per germline, CDR1 SGDLS and CDR2 YYNGEE. Trimming removed 1 base at V and 0 bases at J, with 8 bases between. Here the CDR3 DNA reads TGTGCCAGCAGCGTAAACGGAGCCTCTGGAAACACCATATATTTT. Its protein is CASSVNGASGNTIYF.

The chain has TRBV3-1 (or the pseudogene TRBV3-2) and TRBJ1-2, with 7 bases lining up with TRBD1. This CDR3 has 14 amino acids. The J segment lost 2 bases and the V segment lost 4 bases, leaving 4 bases of the junction unmatched. The germline gives CDR1 LGHDT, CDR2 YNNKEL (reference sequence). As DNA, the CDR3 is TGTGCCAGCAGCCGCCTGACAGGGAACTATGGCTACACCTTC. It codes for CASSRLTGNYGYTF.

J is TRBJ2-3 and V is TRBV12-3 or TRBV12-4; D gene unclear. This CDR3 is built from 12 residues. Trimming shortened V by 1 base and J by 6 bases, and 5 bases separated the two germline ends. The CDR3 loop reads CASSLGEDTQYF. Written as DNA, the CDR3 is TGTGCCAGCAGTTTAGGTGAGGATACGCAGTATTTT.